Listed below are T cell receptor beta chains from one sample, sequenced in a study of control samples from healthy donors and cancer patients. Clones were sequenced by immunoSEQ multiplex PCR, and TCRdb holds only the in-frame ones, with some missing. The table lists some 100,000 clones, over 85% of them singletons. The specimen sequenced was blood. Receptor source: a man aged 18 to 35 in good health. Each CDR3 is given with its conserved first and last residue. The order of the fields is CDR3 length, V gene, J gene, clone size, D gene, CDR3 protein, CDR3 DNA. The D gene is left open where the match is weak. Clone size, where shown, is once, few, many, or a class for clones that have expanded.

>16|TRBV3-1/TRBV3-2|TRBJ2-2|-|-
CASSQGGQGPTGELFF
TGTGCCAGCAGCCAAGGAGGGCAGGGGCCCACCGGGGAGCTGTTTTTT
>12|TRBV11-2|TRBJ2-3|-|-
CASSLDTDTQYF
TGTGCCAGCAGCTTAGACACAGATACGCAGTATTTT
>14|TRBV18|TRBJ1-1|-|-
CASSPNRMNTEAFF
TGTGCCAGCTCACCAAACAGAATGAACACTGAAGCTTTCTTT
>15|TRBV6-1|TRBJ1-1|-|-
CASSEVGQQNTEAFF
TGTGCCAGCAGTGAAGTCGGACAGCAGAACACTGAAGCTTTCTTT
>15|TRBV3-1/TRBV3-2|TRBJ2-7|-|-
CASSQDQGRPYEQYF
TGTGCCAGCAGCCAAGATCAGGGCCGCCCCTACGAGCAGTACTTC
>16|TRBV4-2|TRBJ1-3|-|-
CASSQEGDDSGNTIYF
TGTGCCAGCAGCCAAGAAGGGGATGATTCTGGAAACACCATATATTTT
>14|TRBV27|TRBJ1-2|-|TRBD1
CASGDRGLLYGYTF
TGTGCCAGCGGGGACAGGGGCCTCCTCTATGGCTACACCTTC
>15|TRBV11-2|TRBJ2-7|few|-
CASSFSGSSSYEQYF
TGTGCCAGCAGCTTCTCGGGGTCAAGCTCCTACGAGCAGTACTTC
>12|TRBV5-1|TRBJ2-5|-|-
CASKGLRETQYF
TGCGCCAGCAAGGGGCTTCGGGAGACCCAGTACTTC
>16|TRBV27|TRBJ2-3|-|-
CASSLSPTSSPDTQYF
TGTGCCAGCAGTTTATCGCCGACTAGTTCCCCAGATACGCAGTATTTT
>17|TRBV11-2|TRBJ1-2|-|-
CASPGPTGLFANYGYTF
TGTGCCAGCCCAGGGCCAACAGGGCTTTTCGCCAATTATGGCTACACCTTC
>15|TRBV12-5|TRBJ1-1|once|TRBD1
CASGNPREGATEAFF
TGTGCTAGTGGCAACCCGCGGGAGGGGGCCACTGAAGCTTTCTTT
>15|TRBV28|TRBJ2-2|few|TRBD2
CASRDSGGATGELFF
TGTGCCAGCAGGGATAGCGGGGGGGCGACCGGGGAGCTGTTTTTT
>15|TRBV7-2|TRBJ2-7|-|-
CASSLTGSRSYEQYF
TGTGCCAGCAGCTTAACGGGCAGCCGCTCCTACGAGCAGTACTTC
>13|TRBV6-5|TRBJ1-1|-|-
CASSTDRFTEAFF
TGTGCCAGCAGTACTGACAGATTCACTGAAGCTTTCTTT
>15|TRBV29-1|TRBJ1-5|-|-
CSAGRPDSTNQPQHF
TGCAGCGCTGGACGCCCTGACAGCACTAATCAGCCCCAGCATTTT
>12|TRBV15|TRBJ2-2|-|-
CATSRDPGELFF
TGTGCCACCAGCAGAGACCCCGGGGAGCTGTTTTTT
>16|TRBV28|TRBJ1-6|-|-
CASSLRVTSGNSPLHF
TGTGCCAGCAGTTTACGCGTCACGTCAGGGAATTCACCCCTCCACTTT
>15|TRBV7-9|TRBJ1-2|-|-
CASSSSGLFGDGYTF
TGTGCCAGCAGCTCGTCAGGGTTGTTCGGGGATGGCTACACCTTC
>14|TRBV4-2|TRBJ1-3|-|-
CASSQEGIGNTIYF
TGTGCCAGCAGCCAAGAGGGAATCGGAAACACCATATATTTT
>13|TRBV12-3/TRBV12-4|TRBJ2-5|-|-
CASSLTDQETQYF
TGTGCCAGCAGTTTAACAGACCAAGAGACCCAGTACTTC
>14|TRBV19|TRBJ1-1|few|-
CASSITQGGTEAFF
TGTGCCAGTAGTATCACCCAGGGTGGCACTGAAGCTTTCTTT
>15|TRBV9|TRBJ1-1|many|-
CASSVAGGERTEAFF
TGTGCCAGCAGCGTAGCTGGGGGGGAGAGGACTGAAGCTTTCTTT
>11|TRBV6-5|TRBJ2-7|-|-
CASRNPVEQYF
TGTGCCAGCAGGAACCCAGTCGAGCAGTACTTC
>14|TRBV7-3|TRBJ2-1|-|TRBD1
CASSLTGQGHEQFF
TGTGCCAGCAGCTTAACCGGACAGGGGCATGAGCAGTTCTTC
>14|TRBV27|TRBJ2-1|-|-
CASSLGEIGNEQFF
TGTGCCAGCAGTCTAGGCGAGATAGGCAATGAGCAGTTCTTC
>14|TRBV5-1|TRBJ2-7|-|-
CASSLKDGSYEQYF
TGCGCCAGCAGCTTGAAAGACGGATCCTACGAGCAGTACTTC
>13|TRBV6-5|TRBJ1-2|once|-
CASSRTRDYGYTF
TGTGCCAGCAGTCGGACGCGGGACTATGGCTACACCTTC
>15|TRBV18|TRBJ2-7|-|-
CASSPSGQDYYEQYF
TGTGCCAGCTCACCATCTGGGCAGGATTACTACGAGCAGTACTTC
>14|TRBV10-1|TRBJ2-1|-|-
CASSEAISYNEQFF
TGCGCCAGCAGTGAGGCGATTTCCTACAATGAGCAGTTCTTC
>14|TRBV13|TRBJ1-6|-|-
CASSFRAMGSPLHF
TGTGCCAGCAGCTTTAGGGCTATGGGTTCACCCCTCCACTTT
>16|TRBV5-4|TRBJ1-2|-|TRBD1
CASSFRDRVPHYGYTF
TGTGCCAGCAGCTTCCGGGACAGGGTGCCGCACTATGGCTACACCTTC
>15|TRBV9|TRBJ2-5|-|TRBD2
CASSPLSGAQETQYF
TGTGCCAGCAGCCCACTGAGCGGGGCTCAAGAGACCCAGTACTTC
>13|TRBV30|TRBJ2-2|once|-
CAWSPNTAGELFF
TGTGCCTGGAGTCCTAACACAGCCGGGGAGCTGTTTTTT
>15|TRBV3-1/TRBV3-2|TRBJ1-1|-|-
CASSQGQLENTEAFF
TGTGCCAGCAGCCAAGGACAGTTAGAGAACACTGAAGCTTTCTTT
>12|TRBV12-3/TRBV12-4|TRBJ1-6|once|-
CASAFGGSPLHF
TGTGCCAGCGCCTTTGGTGGTTCACCCCTCCACTTT
>11|TRBV20-1|TRBJ2-5|-|-
CSAKPVETQYF
TGCAGTGCCAAACCGGTCGAGACCCAGTACTTC